Sequencing of this T cell receptor (beta chain) was carried out in a study of T cells after posttransplantation cyclophosphamide. Findings of the study overall: Blood and skin or GI T cell repertoires showed limited TRB overlap. After PTCy, TRB diversity resembled that of CNI/methotrexate controls. Later blood repertoires were often dominated by clones from the donor CD8+ memory compartment.

Germline V gene sequence: CDR1 MGHRA, CDR2 YSYEKL. CDR3 length equals 15 residues. V trimming: 4 bases; J trimming: 2 bases; junction bases outside the gene matches: 5. Details on this clone: Its specificity is not known.

Sequencing used immunoSEQ multiplex PCR; TCRdb keeps in-frame clones, though not all of them. The data show 35,000 to 50,000 clones, with about 92% seen just once and roughly 2.5% held by the top ten. A marrow graft followed busulfan-fludarabine conditioning, with cyclophosphamide on days +3 and +4. Sequencing was performed on PBMCs, taken around 67 days after allogeneic stem cell transplant with posttransplant cyclophosphamide. The TCR comes from a male patient aged 60-70 years who received an allogeneic stem cell transplant from a related donor and was CMV-positive. A share of the T cells may be of graft donor origin. The chain joins TRBV4-1 to TRBJ1-2; 9 positions match TRBD1. The CDR3 reads CASSLGTGLNYGYTF. DNA of the CDR3: TGCGCCAGCAGCCTAGGGACAGGGCTGAACTATGGCTACACCTTC.